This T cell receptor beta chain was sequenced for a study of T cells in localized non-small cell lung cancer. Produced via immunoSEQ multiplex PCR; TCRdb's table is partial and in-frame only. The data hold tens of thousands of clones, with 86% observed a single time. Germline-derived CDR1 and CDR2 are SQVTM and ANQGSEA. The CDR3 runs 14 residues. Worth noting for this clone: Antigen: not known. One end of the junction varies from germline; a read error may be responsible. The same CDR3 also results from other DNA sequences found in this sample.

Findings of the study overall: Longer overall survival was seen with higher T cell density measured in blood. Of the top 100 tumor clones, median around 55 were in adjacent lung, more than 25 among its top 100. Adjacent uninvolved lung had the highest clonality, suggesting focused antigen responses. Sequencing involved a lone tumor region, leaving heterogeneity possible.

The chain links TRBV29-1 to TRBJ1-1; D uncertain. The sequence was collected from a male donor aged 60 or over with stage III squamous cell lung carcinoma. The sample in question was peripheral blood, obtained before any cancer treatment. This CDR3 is CSVEGGRPNTEAFF. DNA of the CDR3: TGCAGCGTTGAAGGCGGCAGACCGAACACTGAAGCTTTTTTT.